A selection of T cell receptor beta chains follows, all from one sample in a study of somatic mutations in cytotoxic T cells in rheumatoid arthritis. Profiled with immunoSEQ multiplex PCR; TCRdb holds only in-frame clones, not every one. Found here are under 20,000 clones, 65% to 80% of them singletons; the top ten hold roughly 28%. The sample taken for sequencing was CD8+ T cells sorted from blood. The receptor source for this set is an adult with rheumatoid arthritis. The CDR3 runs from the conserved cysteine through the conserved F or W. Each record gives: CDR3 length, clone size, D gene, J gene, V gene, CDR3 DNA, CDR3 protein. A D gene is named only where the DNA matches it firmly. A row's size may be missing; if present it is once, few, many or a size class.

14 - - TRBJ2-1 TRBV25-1 TGTGCCACTCAGACTACGATCTCCTACAATGAGCAGTTCTTC CATQTTISYNEQFF
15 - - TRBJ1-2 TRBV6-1 TGTGCCAGCAGTGAATACCAGGGCGCATTCTATGGCTACACCTTC CASSEYQGAFYGYTF
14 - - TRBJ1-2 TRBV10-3 TGTGCCATCAGTGAGTCGATGGACGAGGATGGCTACACCTTC CAISESMDEDGYTF
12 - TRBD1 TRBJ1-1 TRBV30 TGTGCCTGGGGACAGGGTACAACTGAAGCTTTCTTT CAWGQGTTEAFF
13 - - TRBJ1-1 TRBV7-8 TGTGCCAGCAGCTTAGGGGGGCCCACTGAAGCTTTCTTT CASSLGGPTEAFF
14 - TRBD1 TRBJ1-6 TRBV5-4 TGTGCCAGCAGCTCGGACAGGGGTAATTCACCCCTCCACTTT CASSSDRGNSPLHF
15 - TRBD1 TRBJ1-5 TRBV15 TGTGCCACCAGCAGGACGACAGGGAGGAATCAGCCCCAGCATTTT CATSRTTGRNQPQHF
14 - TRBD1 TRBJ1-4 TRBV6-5 TGTGCCAGCAGGGCTCAGGGGGCACAAGAAAAACTGTTTTTT CASRAQGAQEKLFF
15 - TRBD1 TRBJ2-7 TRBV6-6 TGTGCCAGCAGTTACTCGACAGGGCCCGACTACGAGCAGTACTTC CASSYSTGPDYEQYF
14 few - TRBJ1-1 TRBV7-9 TGTGCCAGCAGCCCGTCGGATTCGTGGACTGAAGCTTTCTTT CASSPSDSWTEAFF
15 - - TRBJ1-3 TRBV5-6 TGTGCCAGCAGCTTAGGACACTACTCTGGAAACACCATATATTTT CASSLGHYSGNTIYF
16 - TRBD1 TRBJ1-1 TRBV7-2 TGTGCCAGCAGCTCAAATGGACAGGGATTGTTCACTGAAGCTTTCTTT CASSSNGQGLFTEAFF
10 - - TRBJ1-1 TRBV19 TGTGCCACCTGGGACGTAGAAGCTTTCTTT CATWDVEAFF
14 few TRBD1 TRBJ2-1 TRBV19 TGTGCCCAGAAAAAGGGGACAGTAGGTAATGAGCAGTTCTTC CAQKKGTVGNEQFF
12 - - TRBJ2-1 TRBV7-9 TGTGCCAGCAGGACGGACAGACGTGAGCAGTTCTTC CASRTDRREQFF
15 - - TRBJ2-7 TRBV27 TGTGCCAGCAGTTCCGCCGGGACATTCTCCTACGAGCAGTACTTC CASSSAGTFSYEQYF
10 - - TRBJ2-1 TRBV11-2 TGTGCCAGCAGCTTAGATGAGCAGTTCTTC CASSLDEQFF
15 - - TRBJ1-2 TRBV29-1 TGCAGCGTTGACTCAACCCCGCGGGGAGACTATGGCTACACCTTC CSVDSTPRGDYGYTF